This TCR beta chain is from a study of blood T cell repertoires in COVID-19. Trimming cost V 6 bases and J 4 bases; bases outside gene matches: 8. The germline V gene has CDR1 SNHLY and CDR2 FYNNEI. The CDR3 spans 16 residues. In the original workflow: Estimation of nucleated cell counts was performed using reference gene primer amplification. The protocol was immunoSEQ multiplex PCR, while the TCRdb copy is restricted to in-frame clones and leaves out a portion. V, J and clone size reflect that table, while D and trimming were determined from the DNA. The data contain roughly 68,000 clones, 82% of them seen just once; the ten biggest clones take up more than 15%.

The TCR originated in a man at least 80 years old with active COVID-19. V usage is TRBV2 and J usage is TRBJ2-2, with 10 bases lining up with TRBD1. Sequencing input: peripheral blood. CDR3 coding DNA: TGTGCCAGCAGGGGACAGGGGTCGTCTGGCACCGGGGAGCTGTTTTTT. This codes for CASRGQGSSGTGELFF.